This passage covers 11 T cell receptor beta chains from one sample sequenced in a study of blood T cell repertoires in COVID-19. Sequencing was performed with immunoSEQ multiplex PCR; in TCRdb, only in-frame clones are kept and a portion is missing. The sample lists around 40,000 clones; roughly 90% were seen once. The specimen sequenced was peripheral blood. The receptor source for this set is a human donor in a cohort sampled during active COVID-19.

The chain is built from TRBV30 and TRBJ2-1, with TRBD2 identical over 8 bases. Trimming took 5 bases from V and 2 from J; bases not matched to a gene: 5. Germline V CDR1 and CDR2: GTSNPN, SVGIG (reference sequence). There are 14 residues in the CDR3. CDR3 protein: CAWCRGGPYNEQFF. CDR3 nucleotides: TGTGCCTGGTGCCGGGGGGGGCCCTACAATGAGCAGTTCTTC.

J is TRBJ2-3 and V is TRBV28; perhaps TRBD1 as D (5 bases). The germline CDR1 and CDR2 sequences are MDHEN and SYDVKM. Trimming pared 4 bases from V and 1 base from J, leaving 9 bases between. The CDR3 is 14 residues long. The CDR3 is CASSSGHGTDTQYF. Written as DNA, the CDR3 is TGTGCCAGCAGTTCCGGACACGGCACAGATACGCAGTATTTT. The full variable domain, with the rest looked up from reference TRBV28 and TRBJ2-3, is DVKVTQSSRYLVKRTGEKVFLECVQDMDHENMFWYRQDPGLGLRLIYFSYDVKMKEKGDIPEGYSVSREKKERFSLILESASTNQTSMYLCASSSGHGTDTQYFGPGTRLTVL.

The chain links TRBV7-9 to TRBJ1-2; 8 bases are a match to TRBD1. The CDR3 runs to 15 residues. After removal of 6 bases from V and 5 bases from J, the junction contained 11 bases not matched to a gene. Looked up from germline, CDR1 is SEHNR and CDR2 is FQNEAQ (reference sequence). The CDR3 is CASSTGAGGWYGYTF. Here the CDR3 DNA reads TGTGCCAGCAGTACGGGGGCAGGGGGCTGGTATGGCTACACCTTC.

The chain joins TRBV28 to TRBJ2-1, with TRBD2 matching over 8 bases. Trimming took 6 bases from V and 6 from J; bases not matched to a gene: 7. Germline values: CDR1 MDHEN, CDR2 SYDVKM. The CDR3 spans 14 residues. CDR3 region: CASSSGSLPNEQFF. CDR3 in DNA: TGTGCCAGCAGCAGCGGGAGTTTGCCCAATGAGCAGTTCTTC.

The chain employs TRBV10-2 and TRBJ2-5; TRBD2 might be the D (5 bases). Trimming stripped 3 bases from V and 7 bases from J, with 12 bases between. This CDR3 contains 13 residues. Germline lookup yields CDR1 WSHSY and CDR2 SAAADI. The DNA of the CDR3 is TGCGCCAGCAGTGATCCGGGGATAGCGACCCAGTACTTC. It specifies CASSDPGIATQYF.

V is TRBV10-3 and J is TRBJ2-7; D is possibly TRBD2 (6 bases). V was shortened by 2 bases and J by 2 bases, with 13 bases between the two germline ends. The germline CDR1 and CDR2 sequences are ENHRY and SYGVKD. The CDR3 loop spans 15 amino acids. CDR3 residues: CAISEPGTVTYEQYF. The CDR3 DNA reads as TGTGCCATCAGTGAGCCCGGGACTGTTACCTACGAGCAGTACTTC.

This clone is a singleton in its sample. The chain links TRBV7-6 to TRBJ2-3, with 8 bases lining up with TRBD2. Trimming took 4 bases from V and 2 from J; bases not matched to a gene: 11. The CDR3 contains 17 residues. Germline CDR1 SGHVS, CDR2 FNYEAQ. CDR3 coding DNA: TGTGCCAGCAGCTCTCGTGGTAGCGGGGATTTCACAGATACGCAGTATTTT. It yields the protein CASSSRGSGDFTDTQYF.

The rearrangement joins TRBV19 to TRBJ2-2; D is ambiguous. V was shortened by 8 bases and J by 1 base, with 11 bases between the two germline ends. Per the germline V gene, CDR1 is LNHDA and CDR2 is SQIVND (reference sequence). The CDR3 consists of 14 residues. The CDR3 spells CASGVGQNTGELFF. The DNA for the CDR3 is TGTGCCAGTGGAGTCGGCCAGAACACCGGGGAGCTGTTTTTT.

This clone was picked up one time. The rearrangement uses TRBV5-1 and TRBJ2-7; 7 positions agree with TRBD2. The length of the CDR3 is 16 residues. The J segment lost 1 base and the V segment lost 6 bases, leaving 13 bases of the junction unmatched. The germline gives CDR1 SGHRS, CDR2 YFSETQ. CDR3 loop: CASTPGGSWGSYEQYF. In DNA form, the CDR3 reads TGCGCCAGCACCCCGGGAGGTAGCTGGGGTTCCTACGAGCAGTACTTC.

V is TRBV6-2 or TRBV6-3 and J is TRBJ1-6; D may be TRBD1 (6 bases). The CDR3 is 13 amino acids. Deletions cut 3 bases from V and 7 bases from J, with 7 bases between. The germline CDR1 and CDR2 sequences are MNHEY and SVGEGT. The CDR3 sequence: CASSYQGNSPLHF. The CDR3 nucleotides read TGTGCCAGCAGTTATCAGGGGAATTCACCCCTCCACTTT.

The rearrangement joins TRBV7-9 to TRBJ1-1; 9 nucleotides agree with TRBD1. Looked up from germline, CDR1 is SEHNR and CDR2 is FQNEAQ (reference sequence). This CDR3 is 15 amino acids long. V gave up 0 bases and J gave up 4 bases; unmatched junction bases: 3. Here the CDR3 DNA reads TGTGCCAGCAGCTTAGCGGGACAGGGCTTCACTGAAGCTTTCTTT. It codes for CASSLAGQGFTEAFF.